These 26 T cell receptor beta chains were all obtained from the same sample, sequenced in a study of PD-1 blockade in classical Hodgkin lymphoma. The table came from immunoSEQ multiplex PCR; TCRdb's copy has only in-frame clones and leaves some out. Found here are 10,000 to 15,000 clones, about four fifths of them singletons; the top ten hold 0.75% to 0.95%. The time point: cycle 4 day 1 (C4D1), after 6 weeks of nivolumab. Each and every patient relapsed after autologous stem cell transplantation, and patients got differing brentuximab vedotin exposure. Thawed PBMCs were the source of CD4+ T cells, purified by magnetic negative selection. Sequenced here: CD4+ T cells from blood, sampled before the fourth cycle of nivolumab. These receptors originate from a human donor with classical Hodgkin lymphoma.

This clone has only a few counts. The J gene is TRBJ1-2, the V gene TRBV2, with unresolved D. Germline V gives CDR1 SNHLY, CDR2 FYNNEI. The CDR3 sequence is 13 residues long. Between the trimmed V and J ends, which lost 5 bases and 8 bases, there was a span of 15 bases. The DNA for the CDR3 is TGTGCCAGCAGTCGGTCATATGCTGACGGCTACACCTTC. It encodes CASSRSYADGYTF.

The V gene is TRBV7-8, the J gene TRBJ2-3, with no clear D. Between the trimmed V and J ends, which lost 4 bases and 5 bases, there was a span of 10 bases. In germline, CDR1 is SGHVS, CDR2 FQNEAQ. The CDR3 runs 13 residues. The CDR3 nucleotides read TGTGCCAGCAGCTCACGTTGGGAAGATACGCAGTATTTT. Protein: CASSSRWEDTQYF.

V gene TRBV2 combines with J gene TRBJ2-3, with TRBD2 matching 10 bases. This CDR3 spans 17 amino acids. After removal of 3 bases from V and 0 bases from J, the junction contained 6 bases not matched to a gene. CDR1 is SNHLY and CDR2 is FYNNEI in the germline V gene. The CDR3 loop reads CASSESPTSGSTDTQYF. The CDR3 DNA sequence: TGTGCCAGCAGTGAGTCCCCGACTAGCGGGAGCACAGATACGCAGTATTTT.

The chain links TRBV19 to TRBJ2-2; 9 nucleotides align to TRBD1. The CDR3 contains 15 residues. V trimming: 5 bases; J trimming: 10 bases; junction bases outside the gene matches: 11. Germline CDR1 reads LNHDA; CDR2 reads SQIVND (reference sequence). For the CDR3, the DNA is TGTGCCAGTAGTCCGTCGGGGACAGGGATCGAGGAGCTGTTTTTT. It encodes CASSPSGTGIEELFF.

This chain links TRBV5-5 with TRBJ2-2; D gene uncertain. CDR1 SGHKS and CDR2 YYEKEE come from the germline V gene (reference sequence). The CDR3 has 13 amino acids. Trimming removed 0 bases at V and 4 bases at J, with 4 bases between. CDR3 bases: TGTGCCAGCAGCTTGGCGGGCACCGGGGAGCTGTTTTTT. Amino acid sequence: CASSLAGTGELFF.

This rearrangement joins TRBV6-6 to TRBJ2-4; 8 bases fit TRBD2. V was clipped by 10 bases and J by 4 bases; unmatched bases: 6. Per germline, CDR1 MNHNY and CDR2 SVGAGI (reference sequence). The CDR3 contains 13 residues. The CDR3: CATRGLDKNIQYF. CDR3 sequence (DNA): TGTGCCACCCGGGGACTAGATAAAAACATTCAGTACTTC.

The rearrangement uses TRBV6-1 and TRBJ1-3, with D possibly matching TRBD1 (5 bases). Looked up from germline, CDR1 is MNHNS and CDR2 is SASEGT. The ends were cut back, 0 bases at V and 7 bases at J, with 22 bases in the middle. This CDR3 is 18 amino acids long. The CDR3 DNA reads as TGTGCCAGCAGTGAAGCCGTCCCGGGGCGCCGGCAACTGAACACCATATATTTT. Translated, it gives CASSEAVPGRRQLNTIYF.

The rearrangement links TRBV5-1 to TRBJ1-3, with D maybe TRBD1 (5 bases). Trimming took 4 bases from V and 0 from J, leaving 14 bases between them. The CDR3 has 16 amino acids. CDR1 and CDR2 from the germline V gene are SGHRS and YFSETQ. The CDR3 DNA is TGCGCCAGCAGCCCTGCCGGGGCAAGCTCTGGAAACACCATATATTTT. Amino acid sequence: CASSPAGASSGNTIYF.

V usage is TRBV7-9 and J usage is TRBJ1-3, with unresolved D. V was trimmed by 0 bases and J by 2 bases, leaving 8 bases between them. The CDR3 has 15 amino acids. The germline V gene has CDR1 SEHNR and CDR2 FQNEAQ (reference sequence). As DNA, the CDR3 is TGTGCCAGCAGCTTAGCTTCGGGTGCTGGAAACACCATATATTTT. Translated: CASSLASGAGNTIYF.

The chain uses TRBV27 and TRBJ2-7, with TRBD1 identical over 8 bases. The CDR3 loop spans 12 amino acids. J was trimmed by 6 bases and V by 7 bases; bases with no gene match: 5. CDR1 is MNHEY and CDR2 is SMNVEV in the germline V gene (reference sequence). CDR3 in amino acids: CASKGTGREQYF. CDR3 coding DNA: TGTGCCAGCAAAGGGACAGGTCGCGAGCAGTACTTC.

Concerning this clone: Sequence at one end of the junction differs from germline and may be a read error. V gene TRBV7-9 combines with J gene TRBJ1-2, with D unclear. The CDR3 is 13 amino acids. The germline V gene encodes CDR1 SEHNR and CDR2 FQNEAQ (reference sequence). The CDR3 bases are TGTGCCAGCACCTTAACGGGATCCTATGGCTACACCTTC. Protein: CASTLTGSYGYTF. The complete variable domain, with remaining parts taken from reference TRBV7-9 and TRBJ1-2, reads DTGVSQNPRHKITKRGQNVTFRCDPISEHNRLYWYRQTLGQGPEFLTYFQNEAQLEKSRLLSDRFSAERPKGSFSTLEIQRTEQGDSAMYLCASTLTGSYGYTFGSGTRLTVV.

This clone came up once. The CDR3 sequence is CASSPGTGGEKLFF. The DNA of the CDR3 is TGTGCCAGCAGCCCCGGGACAGGGGGAGAAAAACTGTTTTTT. This sequence joins TRBV9 and TRBJ1-4; 11 bases map to TRBD1. This CDR3 spans 14 amino acids. V gave up 4 bases and J gave up 8 bases; unmatched junction bases: 4. The germline CDR1 and CDR2 sequences are SGDLS and YYNGEE.

This chain links TRBV27 with TRBJ1-1; D not certain. Trimming stripped 5 bases from V and 0 bases from J, with 10 bases between. This CDR3 has 14 amino acids. Germline CDR1 reads MNHEY; CDR2 reads SMNVEV (reference sequence). CDR3: CASSEGVMNTEAFF. CDR3 nucleotides: TGTGCCAGCAGTGAAGGCGTCATGAACACTGAAGCTTTCTTT.

This chain joins TRBV10-3 and TRBJ2-5; a possible D gene is TRBD2 (6 bases). Per germline, CDR1 ENHRY and CDR2 SYGVKD. Trimming took 6 bases from V and 2 from J, leaving 10 bases between them. CDR3 length: 13 amino acids. The CDR3 DNA reads as TGTGCCATCAGACGGGACTCTCAAGAGACCCAGTACTTC. Amino acid sequence: CAIRRDSQETQYF.

The rearrangement joins TRBV6-4 to TRBJ1-2; no reliable D call. Trimming took off 2 bases at V and 4 bases at J, with 5 bases between the two ends. CDR1 is MRHNA and CDR2 is SNTAGT in the germline V gene. There are 12 residues in the CDR3. As DNA, the CDR3 is TGTGCCAGCAGTGACCCCTCCTATGGCTACACCTTC. Translated, it gives CASSDPSYGYTF.

This chain joins TRBV25-1 and TRBJ2-3; TRBD2 matches 12 bases. After removal of 2 bases from V and 2 bases from J, the junction contained 8 bases not matched to a gene. The CDR3 runs to 18 residues. Looked up from germline, CDR1 is MGHDK and CDR2 is SYGVNS. The CDR3 reads CASSEIETSGSFTDTQYF. As DNA, the CDR3 is TGTGCCAGCAGTGAAATCGAGACTAGCGGGAGTTTCACAGATACGCAGTATTTT.

The chain combines TRBV15 with TRBJ1-5; TRBD1 agrees at 7 bases. The CDR3 is 14 amino acids. The V gene end was trimmed by 0 bases and the J gene end by 4 bases; junction bases not matched to a gene: 0. The germline gives CDR1 LNHNV, CDR2 YYDKDF (reference sequence). CDR3 coding DNA: TGTGCCACCAGCAGAGACAGGGGGAATCAGCCCCAGCATTTT. This codes for CATSRDRGNQPQHF.

The J gene is TRBJ1-5, the V gene TRBV4-3, with 10 bases matching TRBD1. Per germline, CDR1 LGHNA and CDR2 YSLEER. The CDR3 totals 18 residues. The ends lost 0 bases at V and 4 bases at J; junction bases unmatched: 9. This chain's CDR3 is CASSQDRIGDRGNQPQHF. In DNA form, the CDR3 reads TGCGCCAGCAGCCAAGATCGAATTGGGGACAGGGGTAATCAGCCCCAGCATTTT.

The chain employs TRBV7-8 and TRBJ2-7; D unclear. V lost 4 bases, J lost 2 bases, and 12 bases lay in between. Germline V gene sequence: CDR1 SGHVS, CDR2 FQNEAQ. This CDR3 is built from 14 residues. CDR3 protein: CASSSSLGTYEQYF. DNA for the CDR3: TGTGCCAGCAGCTCCTCCCTAGGGACCTACGAGCAGTACTTC.

This chain joins TRBV30 and TRBJ2-6, with D maybe TRBD2 (5 bases). Germline CDR1 is GTSNPN and CDR2 is SVGIG (reference sequence). The CDR3 covers 15 residues. The ends were cut back, 3 bases at V and 0 bases at J, with 9 bases in the middle. CDR3 nucleotide sequence: TGTGCCTGGAGCGTAGGGAGCTCTGGGGCCAACGTCCTGACTTTC. It encodes CAWSVGSSGANVLTF.

The genes are TRBV20-1 and TRBJ2-3, with unresolved D. This CDR3 comprises 11 residues. The V end lost 7 bases, the J end lost 4 bases, and 9 bases lay between the germline ends. The germline CDR1 and CDR2 sequences are DFQATT and SNEGSKA (reference sequence). The CDR3 coding sequence is TGCAGTGGCCAGTTGGCAGATACGCAGTATTTT. As protein: CSGQLADTQYF.

The chain recombines TRBV19 with TRBJ2-3, with TRBD2 matching over 9 bases. Losses at the gene ends were 3 bases for V and 2 bases for J; bases not matched to a gene: 3. The CDR3 is made up of 15 amino acids. Germline CDR1 reads LNHDA; CDR2 reads SQIVND (reference sequence). DNA for the CDR3: TGTGCCAGTAGTATGCCTAGCGGGAACACAGATACGCAGTATTTT. Its protein is CASSMPSGNTDTQYF.

V usage is TRBV6-4 and J usage is TRBJ1-1, with TRBD1 matching 9 bases. CDR1 is MRHNA and CDR2 is SNTAGT in the germline V gene. J was trimmed by 4 bases and V by 11 bases; bases with no gene match: 8. The CDR3 is 13 residues long. CDR3 coding DNA: TGTGCCGGCTACAGGGGGCAGGGCACTGAAGCTTTCTTT. The encoded protein is CAGYRGQGTEAFF.

This clone was counted only a few times. The chain has TRBV25-1 and TRBJ1-2; 8 bases agree with TRBD1. The CDR3 has 12 amino acids. Germline V CDR1 and CDR2: MGHDK, SYGVNS. V was pared by 3 bases and J by 8 bases, with 2 bases of the junction left unmatched. The CDR3: CASSDRGRGYTF. The CDR3 coding sequence is TGTGCCAGCAGTGACAGGGGGCGGGGCTACACCTTC.

This chain uses TRBV7-8 with TRBJ2-7, with 9 bases lining up with TRBD1. The ends lost 5 bases at V and 2 bases at J; junction bases unmatched: 4. Per the germline V gene, CDR1 is SGHVS and CDR2 is FQNEAQ. The CDR3 loop spans 14 amino acids. The CDR3 DNA reads as TGTGCCAGCAGCGCGGACAGGGGCCCCTACGAGCAGTACTTC. Its translation: CASSADRGPYEQYF.

For the CDR3, the DNA is TGTGCCAGCAGCTTACCGGGACAGGGGAACACCGGGGAGCTGTTTTTT. Translated: CASSLPGQGNTGELFF. The rearrangement links TRBV7-9 to TRBJ2-2; 9 bases map to TRBD1. Germline V gene lookup returns CDR1 SEHNR and CDR2 FQNEAQ (reference sequence). V was clipped by 2 bases and J by 1 base; unmatched bases: 2. The CDR3 sequence is 16 residues long.